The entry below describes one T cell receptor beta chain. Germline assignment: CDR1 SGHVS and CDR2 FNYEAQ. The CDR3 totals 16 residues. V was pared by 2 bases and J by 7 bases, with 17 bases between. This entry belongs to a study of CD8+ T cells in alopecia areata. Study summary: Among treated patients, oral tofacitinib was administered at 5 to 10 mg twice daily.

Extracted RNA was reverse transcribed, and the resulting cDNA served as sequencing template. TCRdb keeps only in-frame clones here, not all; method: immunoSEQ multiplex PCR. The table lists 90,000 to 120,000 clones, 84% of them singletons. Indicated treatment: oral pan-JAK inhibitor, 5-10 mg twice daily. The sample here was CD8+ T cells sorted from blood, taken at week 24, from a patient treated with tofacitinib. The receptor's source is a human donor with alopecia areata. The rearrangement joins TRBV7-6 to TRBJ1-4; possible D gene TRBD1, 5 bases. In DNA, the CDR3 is TGTGCCAGCAGCTTAACGGGCGGGACTAGGAGTGAAAAACTGTTTTTT. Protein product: CASSLTGGTRSEKLFF.